This TCR beta chain was captured by sequencing in a study of CD4 T cells in relation to SARS-CoV-2 and coronaviruses. As for the study in general: TCR beta CDR3s were sequenced after roughly 10-day antigen culture of PBMCs.

Sequencing used immunoSEQ multiplex PCR; TCRdb keeps in-frame clones, though not all of them. The table lists about 21,000 clones, approximately 82% of them singletons, with around 16% in the top ten. CD4+ T cells from unexposed donors were obtained before the COVID-19 pandemic (2011-2018). Isolation of CD4+ T cells took place after about 9 days in culture. Cells permitting, SARS-CoV-2 S/N and four cold-coronavirus spikes were tested on unexposed-donor CD4+ T cells. PBMCs were plated at fewer than 2.5 million per well in IL-2-containing medium. On this clone: Its cognate antigen is unknown.

The sample comprised CD4+ T cells from PBMCs, cultured in vitro. The TCR sequence derives from a human donor in good health.

The CDR3 DNA follows: TGTGCCAGCAGCCTCCGGGGGGGGACTGAAGCTTTCTTT. Encoded protein: CASSLRGGTEAFF. The V call is TRBV7-8, the J call TRBJ1-1; tentatively, D is TRBD1 (5 bases). CDR1 SGHVS and CDR2 FQNEAQ come from the germline V gene. The CDR3 totals 13 residues. Deletions cut 5 bases from V and 5 bases from J, with 12 bases between. The full variable domain, completed using reference TRBV7-8 and TRBJ1-1, is GAGVSQSPRYKVAKRGQDVALRCDPISGHVSLFWYQQALGQGPEFLTYFQNEAQLDKSGLPSDRFFAERPEGSVSTLKIQRTQQEDSAVYLCASSLRGGTEAFFGQGTRLTVV.